This is a list of T cell receptor beta chains from one sample in a study of cytotoxic CD8 clonotypes in ibrutinib-treated CLL. Here immunoSEQ multiplex PCR was the method, and the copy in TCRdb shows in-frame clones only, minus some. The sample includes 20,000 to 25,000 clones, approximately 71% of them seen just once. The sample in question was PBMCs, obtained after 12 months of ibrutinib treatment. These TCRs come from a human donor with chronic lymphocytic leukemia. The CDR3 runs from the conserved cysteine through the conserved F or W. The D gene is left open where the match is weak. Clone sizes are given selectively: once, few, many, or a class where the clone is expanded.

V gene	D gene	J gene	clone size	CDR3 DNA	CDR3 protein
TRBV9	.	TRBJ2-5	.	TGTGCCAGCACCCCCCGGGGCACAAATGAAGAGACCCAGTACTTC	CASTPRGTNEETQYF
TRBV29-1	TRBD2	TRBJ2-1	.	TGCAGCGTTGAAGATGGTGCGGGGGTATACAATGAGCAGTTCTTC	CSVEDGAGVYNEQFF
TRBV28	.	TRBJ1-6	.	TGTGCCAGCAGCCATGACACCCGGACAATAGGGTATAATTCACCCCTCCACTTT	CASSHDTRTIGYNSPLHF
TRBV5-1	.	TRBJ2-1	.	TGCGCCAGCAGCTTGGCTGGGAGCTCCTACAATGAGCAGTTCTTC	CASSLAGSSYNEQFF
TRBV4-1	.	TRBJ2-1	.	TGCGCCAGCAGCCAAGAAGGCAGGACTACCTACAATGAGCAGTTCTTC	CASSQEGRTTYNEQFF
TRBV15	TRBD1	TRBJ2-1	.	TGTGCCACCTCGACAGGGGGGGACTACAATGAGCAGTTCTTC	CATSTGGDYNEQFF
TRBV27	.	TRBJ2-7	.	TGTGCCAGCAGTGCGGACGGGGCCGAGTACGAGCAGTACTTC	CASSADGAEYEQYF
TRBV19	TRBD1	TRBJ1-1	few	TGTGCCAGTAGTATCGGCGGAGGGACAGGGGAAGCTTTCTTT	CASSIGGGTGEAFF
TRBV6-5	.	TRBJ1-2	medium-sized	TGTGCCAGCAGTTCTTTGGACAGCGACTCAGTTAATGGCTACACCTTC	CASSSLDSDSVNGYTF
TRBV4-3	.	TRBJ2-1	.	TGCGCCAGCAGCCAAGACCTGGGGGGGCTGATCGATGAGCAGTTCTTC	CASSQDLGGLIDEQFF
TRBV7-8	.	TRBJ1-1	.	TGTGCCAGCAGCTTAATGCCGGGCACTGAAGCTTTCTTT	CASSLMPGTEAFF
TRBV6-5	TRBD1	TRBJ1-1	.	TGTGCCAGCAGATCTCGACAGGGTCGATACACTGAAGCTTTCTTT	CASRSRQGRYTEAFF
TRBV7-9	.	TRBJ2-1	.	TGTGCCAGCAGCGTTCGGGACTCCGACAATGAGCAGTTCTTC	CASSVRDSDNEQFF
TRBV5-1	.	TRBJ2-4	once	TGCGCCAGCAGCTTGGGGGGAGCCAAAAACATTCAGTACTTC	CASSLGGAKNIQYF
TRBV10-2	.	TRBJ2-7	.	TGCGCCAGCAATACCGGGGCAACCTACGAGCAGTACTTC	CASNTGATYEQYF
TRBV7-8	.	TRBJ1-5	.	TGTGCCACCCGCTTGGGGGGGCGGTGGGGCAATCAGCCCCAGCATTTT	CATRLGGRWGNQPQHF
TRBV5-1	TRBD2	TRBJ2-7	.	TGCGCCAGCAGCTGGTTAGCGGGGGGGCAGGACGAGCAGTACTTC	CASSWLAGGQDEQYF
TRBV4-3	.	TRBJ2-3	.	TGCGCCAGCAGCCAAAGATTACGGGCCGATACGCAGTATTTT	CASSQRLRADTQYF
TRBV7-2	.	TRBJ2-3	.	TGTGCCAGCAGCTTCAGGATTGCAGATACGCAGTATTTT	CASSFRIADTQYF
TRBV30	.	TRBJ1-5	.	TGTGCCTGGAGTCACCGGGGTAGCAATCAGCCCCAGCATTTT	CAWSHRGSNQPQHF
TRBV7-7	.	TRBJ1-1	.	TGTGCTAGCAGCTTAGAATGGGATACTGAAGCTTTCTTT	CASSLEWDTEAFF
TRBV28	.	TRBJ1-5	once	TGTGCCAGCACCTCAGGGGAGGCCCAGCATTTT	CASTSGEAQHF
TRBV7-8	.	TRBJ2-7	.	TGTGCCAGCAGCCTACAGGGCCTTTACGAGCAGTACTTC	CASSLQGLYEQYF
TRBV6-1	TRBD1	TRBJ2-6	.	TGTGCCAGCAGTGCAGCCAGGGGGCGGGTGGGGGCCAACGTCCTGACTTTC	CASSAARGRVGANVLTF
TRBV6-6	.	TRBJ1-6	.	TGTGCCAGCAGTCCCCGGGCCGACTATAATTCACCCCTCCACTTT	CASSPRADYNSPLHF
TRBV7-2	.	TRBJ2-2	few	TGTGCCAGCAGCCTCCAGGGCCGGCGGGGCGGGGAGCTGTTTTTT	CASSLQGRRGGELFF
TRBV4-1	TRBD2	TRBJ2-5	.	TGCGCCAGCAGCCAAGACCCAGCGGGGCTAGTGAGCCAAGAGACCCAGTACTTC	CASSQDPAGLVSQETQYF
TRBV27	.	TRBJ1-3	few	TGTGCCAGCAGTTGGGGGGGGTCTGGAAACACCATATATTTT	CASSWGGSGNTIYF